Shown below are 13 T cell receptor beta chains from a single sample sequenced in a study of T cell repertoires in aging, cancer and after chemotherapy. TRB rearrangements spanning V, D and J were amplified using mixed TRB-A/B primers. TCRdb used MiXCR to reprocess the multiplex PCR reads, holding one entry per CDR3 protein. The repertoire has several thousand distinct CDR3 sequences, about 39% of them found once; the top ten carry more than 5%. TCR beta rearrangements were amplified from peripheral blood genomic DNA. Sequenced: blood. All receptors come from a human donor with a solid tumor.

The chain carries TRBV6-1 and TRBJ2-1; 11 nucleotides align to TRBD2. The CDR3 runs to 16 residues. V was clipped by 8 bases and J by 2 bases; unmatched bases: 8. Germline values: CDR1 MNHNS, CDR2 SASEGT. CDR3 sequence (DNA): TGTGCCAGCTCAAGACTAGCGGGAATGGCCTACAATGAGCAGTTCTTC. Encoded protein: CASSRLAGMAYNEQFF.

The table lists this clonotype with a few counts. The CDR3 bases are TGTGCCAGCAGCTTAGGACGGAACGATGGCTACACCTTC. Translating gives CASSLGRNDGYTF. The chain joins TRBV7-2 to TRBJ1-2, with D unclear. The CDR3 contains 13 residues. CDR1 is SGHTA, CDR2 FQGNSA, per germline. The ends were cut back, 1 base at V and 6 bases at J, with 9 bases in the middle. The complete variable domain, with remaining parts taken from reference TRBV7-2 and TRBJ1-2, reads GAGVSQSPSNKVTEKGKDVELRCDPISGHTALYWYRQSLGQGLEFLIYFQGNSAPDKSGLPSDRFSAERTGGSVSTLTIQRTQQEDSAVYLCASSLGRNDGYTFGSGTRLTVV.

The chain uses TRBV30 and TRBJ2-3; a possible D gene is TRBD2 (5 bases). CDR1 GTSNPN and CDR2 SVGIG come from the germline V gene (reference sequence). Trimming removed 2 bases from V and 2 bases from J, with 11 bases in between. The CDR3 length is 14 residues. The CDR3 protein is CAWSNGADTDTQYF. CDR3 nucleotides: TGTGCCTGGAGTAACGGAGCGGACACAGATACGCAGTATTTT.

CDR3 nucleotides: TGTGCCAGCAGCTCCGGTGCGACAGGGGCTTACTACGAGCAGTACTTC. Protein: CASSSGATGAYYEQYF. V is TRBV5-6 and J is TRBJ2-7; TRBD1 agrees at 8 bases. With V trimmed by 3 bases and J by 3 bases, 11 bases remained unmatched. This CDR3 has 16 residues. Germline V gives CDR1 SGHDT, CDR2 YYEEEE. The full variable domain, its missing parts supplied by reference TRBV5-6 and TRBJ2-7, is DAGVTQSPTHLIKTRGQQVTLRCSPKSGHDTVSWYQQALGQGPQFIFQYYEEEERQRGNFPDRFSGHQFPNYSSELNVNALLLGDSALYLCASSSGATGAYYEQYFGPGTRLTVT.

This clonotype occurred a few times. The chain combines TRBV27 with TRBJ2-5; 10 bases are shared with TRBD2. This CDR3 region has 16 residues. The J segment lost 4 bases and the V segment lost 5 bases, leaving 10 bases of the junction unmatched. Germline CDR1 and CDR2: MNHEY and SMNVEV (reference sequence). The CDR3 loop is CASSPGTSVRGETQYF. The CDR3 DNA reads as TGTGCCAGCAGTCCAGGGACTAGCGTACGTGGAGAGACCCAGTACTTC.

This clonotype is labeled large. The chain links TRBV6-5 to TRBJ2-7, with D hard to call. V was pared by 2 bases and J by 2 bases, with 7 bases between. This CDR3 region has 13 residues. Germline V gene data show CDR1 as MNHEY and CDR2 as SVGAGI. DNA for the CDR3: TGTGCCAGCAGTTACCGGGTAGCCTACGAGCAGTACTTC. Residues: CASSYRVAYEQYF.

This clonotype was observed a single time. The chain carries TRBV27 and TRBJ1-4; tentatively, D is TRBD1 (6 bases). CDR1 and CDR2 from the germline V gene are MNHEY and SMNVEV (reference sequence). Trimming took off 3 bases at V and 5 bases at J, with 10 bases between the two ends. This CDR3 has 14 residues. CDR3 in amino acids: CASSFTGRNEKLFF. The DNA of the CDR3 is TGTGCCAGCAGTTTTACAGGGAGAAATGAAAAACTGTTTTTT.

This sequence joins TRBV20-1 and TRBJ1-5; the D is unclear. The V and J ends lost 3 bases and 4 bases respectively, with 10 bases between them. Germline V gene sequence: CDR1 DFQATT, CDR2 SNEGSKA (reference sequence). The CDR3 totals 13 residues. The CDR3 spells CSASVRDNQPQHF. CDR3 DNA: TGCAGTGCTAGTGTTCGGGATAATCAGCCCCAGCATTTT.

The CDR3 region has the DNA TGTGCCTGGAGCCCGGACAGGGCATGGGGGGGCTACACCTTC. Residues: CAWSPDRAWGGYTF. The V and J genes are TRBV30 and TRBJ1-2; 8 bases fit TRBD1. The CDR3 is 14 residues long. Germline lookup yields CDR1 GTSNPN and CDR2 SVGIG (reference sequence). V gave up 3 bases and J gave up 8 bases; unmatched junction bases: 11.

The chain joins TRBV7-3 to TRBJ2-7, with D perhaps matching TRBD1 (6 bases). CDR3 length: 16 amino acids. V lost 5 bases to trimming and J lost 3 bases, with 20 bases between them. Per germline, CDR1 SGHTA and CDR2 FQGTGA. CDR3 sequence: CASSRLQGSANYEQYF. CDR3 in DNA: TGTGCCAGCAGCCGCCTACAGGGAAGCGCTAACTACGAGCAGTACTTC.

The gene calls are TRBV15 and TRBJ1-2; D is undetermined. Germline V gene data show CDR1 as LNHNV and CDR2 as YYDKDF (reference sequence). The CDR3 runs 15 residues. The V and J ends lost 3 bases and 4 bases respectively, with 15 bases between them. The chain's CDR3 is CATSRGSSLGYGYTF. CDR3 DNA: TGTGCCACCAGCAGGGGGAGCAGCTTGGGCTATGGCTACACCTTC.

As regards this clonotype: One junction end disagrees with the germline gene, perhaps due to a read error. The V gene is TRBV5-1, the J gene TRBJ1-3; no clear D gene. The CDR3 covers 13 residues. Germline CDR1 is SGHRS and CDR2 is YFSETQ. CDR3 residues: CASTLGSGNTIYF. Here the CDR3 DNA reads TGTGCCAGCACCCTCGGCAGTGGAAACACCATATATTTT. Using reference TRBV5-1 and TRBJ1-3 for the parts outside the CDR3, the full variable domain is KAGVTQTPRYLIKTRGQQVTLSCSPISGHRSVSWYQQTPGQGLQFLFEYFSETQRNKGNFPGRFSGRQFSNSRSEMNVSTLELGDSALYLCASTLGSGNTIYFGEGSWLTVV.

The chain employs TRBV6-6 and TRBJ2-1; a weak D match, TRBD2 (5 bases). V was clipped by 2 bases and J by 5 bases, with 13 bases between them. This CDR3 comprises 15 residues. Germline-derived CDR1 and CDR2 are MNHNY and SVGAGI (reference sequence). CDR3 DNA: TGTGCCAGCAGTTACCACGGGAAGGGTGACAATGAGCAGTTCTTC. Translating it yields CASSYHGKGDNEQFF.